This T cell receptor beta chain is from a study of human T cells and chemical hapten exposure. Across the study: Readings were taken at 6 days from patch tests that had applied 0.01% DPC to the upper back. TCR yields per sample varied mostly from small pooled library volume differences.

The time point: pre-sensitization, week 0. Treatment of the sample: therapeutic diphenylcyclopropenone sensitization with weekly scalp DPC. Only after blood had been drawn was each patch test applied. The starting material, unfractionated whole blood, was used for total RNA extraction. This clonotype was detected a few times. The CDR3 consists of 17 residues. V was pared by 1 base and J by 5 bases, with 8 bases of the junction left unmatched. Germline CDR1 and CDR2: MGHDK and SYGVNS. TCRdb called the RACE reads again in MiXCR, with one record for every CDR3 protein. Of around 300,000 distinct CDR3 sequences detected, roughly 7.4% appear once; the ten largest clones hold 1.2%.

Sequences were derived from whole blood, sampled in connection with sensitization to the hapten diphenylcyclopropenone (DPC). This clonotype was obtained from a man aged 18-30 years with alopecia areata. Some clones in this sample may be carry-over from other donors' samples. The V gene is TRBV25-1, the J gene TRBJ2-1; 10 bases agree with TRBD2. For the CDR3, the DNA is TGTGCCAGCAGTGAATTAGGGCTAGCGGGGGCTGACAATGAGCAGTTCTTC. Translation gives CASSELGLAGADNEQFF.